The clone carrying this T cell receptor (beta chain) turned up a few times. Its antigen is still unknown. These data originate in a study of T-cell memory formation after mild COVID-19. MiXCR, run by TCRdb on the 5' RACE reads, gives a single entry per CDR3 protein. The sample consists of some 280,000 distinct CDR3 sequences, 16% of them appearing once. Study conclusions and caveats: Contracting clones localized mainly to CM and EM when CD4+ and mainly to EMRA when CD8+.

V shed 1 base, J shed 5 bases, and the junction held 2 bases outside the gene matches. Germline CDR1 LGHNA, CDR2 YNFKEQ. The CDR3 length is 14 residues. The sequence derives from a man aged 18 to 35 who had mild COVID-19 (a few samples of this study predate the infection). Cell type and time point are not known. Sequencing used PBMCs or a T cell subset sorted from them (not recorded which). The chain employs TRBV4-2 and TRBJ2-5; 9 nucleotides match TRBD1. CDR3 DNA: TGTGCCAGCAGCCAAGGGGGGACAGGGGAGACCCAGTACTTC. It specifies CASSQGGTGETQYF.